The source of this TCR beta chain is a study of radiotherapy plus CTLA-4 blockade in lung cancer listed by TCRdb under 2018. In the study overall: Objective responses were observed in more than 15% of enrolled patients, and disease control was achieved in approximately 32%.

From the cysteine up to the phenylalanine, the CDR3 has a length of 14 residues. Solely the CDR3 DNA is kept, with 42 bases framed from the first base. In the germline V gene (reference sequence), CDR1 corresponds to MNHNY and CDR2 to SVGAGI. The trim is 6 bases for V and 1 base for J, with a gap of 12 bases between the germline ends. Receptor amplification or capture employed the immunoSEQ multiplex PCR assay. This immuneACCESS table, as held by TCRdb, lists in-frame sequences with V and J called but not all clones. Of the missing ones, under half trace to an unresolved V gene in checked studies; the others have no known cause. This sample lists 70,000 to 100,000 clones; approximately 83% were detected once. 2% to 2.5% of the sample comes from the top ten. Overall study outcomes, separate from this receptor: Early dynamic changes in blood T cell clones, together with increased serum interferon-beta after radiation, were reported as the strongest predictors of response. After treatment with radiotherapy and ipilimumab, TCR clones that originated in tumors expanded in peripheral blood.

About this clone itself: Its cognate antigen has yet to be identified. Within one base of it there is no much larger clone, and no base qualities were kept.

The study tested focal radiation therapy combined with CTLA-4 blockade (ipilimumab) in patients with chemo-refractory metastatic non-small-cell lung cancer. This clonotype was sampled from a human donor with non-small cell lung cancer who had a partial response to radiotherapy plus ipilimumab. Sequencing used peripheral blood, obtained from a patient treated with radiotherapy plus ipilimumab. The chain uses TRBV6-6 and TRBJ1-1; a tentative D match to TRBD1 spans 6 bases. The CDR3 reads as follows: CASSLGHRNTEAFF. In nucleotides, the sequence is TGTGCCAGCAGCCTGGGACACCGGAACACTGAAGCTTTCTTT.